The TCR beta chain described here comes from a study of T cells after yellow fever vaccination (dated by TCRdb to the late 2010s). Regarding the research as a whole: The SMART-Seq v4 Ultra Low Input RNA kit was used to prepare libraries from fractions with low cell numbers. The cohort comprised two healthy male donors, one aged 18 to 29 and one aged 30 to 40 years. Blood was collected at multiple timepoints before and after primary and secondary immunization, and bulk PBMC replicates and cell subsets were isolated. To track T-cell clones before and after primary and booster YFV17D yellow fever vaccination, bulk TCR alpha and beta repertoires were sequenced longitudinally.

This clonotype has more than one count but fewer than ten. It lacks a known antigen. Base qualities were left out, and no much larger clone turns up one base away. The treatment or condition label here, explained by the study, means: live attenuated yellow fever vaccine strain. At each blood-draw timepoint, two biological replicates of bulk PBMCs were obtained. A standard Ficoll-Paque protocol was used to isolate PBMCs from peripheral blood. TriZol was used to extract RNA from bulk PBMCs, CD4 and CD8 fractions, and dextramer-positive and dextramer-negative fractions. The investigation overall reported the following: Most clones expanded after primary vaccination (around 96% of CD4 and 88% of CD8) were re-detected after the booster, suggesting that broad memory maintenance occurred. Because abundant contaminating clonotypes from the bulk population could be contained in FACS-sorted repertoires, computational filtering was required. The study included only two donors, which limits how far the findings can be generalized. A small share of clonotypes was detected in both CD4 and CD8 compartments, with the overlap likely arising from convergent recombination. The secondary T-cell response was weaker than the primary response but faster, peaking on day 5 instead of day 15.

TCR cDNA was synthesized by 5'RACE template switching, which introduced a universal primer site and unique molecular identifiers. Priming for cDNA synthesis came from both the TCR alpha and TCR beta constant segments. Library amplification used two PCR steps, and the second PCR step added sample barcodes and sequencing adapters. Sequencing of the libraries was done on either Illumina HiSeq 2500 (2x100 bp) or NovaSeq (2x150 bp). The study's processing was this. Demultiplexing of reads and collapsing into UMI consensus sequences were performed with MIGEC, and V(D)J alignment was carried out with MiXCR. Vaccine-responding clonotypes were defined with edgeR using replicate PBMC samples, requiring FDR below 0.01 and a log2 fold change above 5 up to day 15. Bulk clonotypes were assigned CD4 or CD8 identity according to which sequenced CD4 or CD8 repertoire held them at higher abundance. TCRdb itself trimmed the public reads at Q25 with fastp, ran MiXCR and retained productive beta chains. Rows merge per CDR3 protein into single entries with the most common DNA and genes. Here the V and J calls rest on TCRdb's processing, not on the authors' analysis. The sample contains hundreds of thousands of distinct CDR3 sequences, around an eighth of them found a single time. Together, the top ten hold under 15% of the sample.

The sample was PBMCs, taken on the day of the yellow fever booster vaccination. The sequence came from a man aged 25 to 40 who received the YFV17D yellow fever vaccine.

The CDR3 protein sequence reads: CASIAGGSNEQFF. The DNA reads as follows: TGTGCCAGCATAGCGGGGGGCTCCAATGAGCAGTTCTTC. The rearranged segments are TRBV7-8 and TRBJ2-1; 10 of the junction bases match TRBD2. For this chain, trimming is 7 bases at the V end and 6 bases at the J end, and the number of junction bases without a gene match is 3. From its cysteine to its phenylalanine, the CDR3 spans 13 amino acids. Only CDR3 DNA is held: 39 bases, read in frame from base 1. CDR1 and CDR2 were assigned from the germline V gene as SGHVS and FQNEAQ.